A selection of T cell receptor beta chains follows, all from one sample in a study of Graves' ophthalmopathy and Graves' hyperthyroidism. TCRdb used MiXCR to reprocess the multiplex PCR reads, holding one entry per CDR3 protein. This sample has about 210,000 distinct CDR3 sequences, with just under 30% found just once. The sample was peripheral blood. These receptors all stem from a man in his fifties or sixties with Graves' ophthalmopathy. Both conserved end residues are trimmed from each CDR3. Fields, in order: V gene, J gene, CDR3 protein.

V gene: TRBV10-3; J gene: TRBJ2-5; CDR3 protein: AISASSHGETQY
V gene: TRBV20-1; J gene: TRBJ2-7; CDR3 protein: SATLGSGFAYEQY
V gene: TRBV12-3/TRBV12-4; J gene: TRBJ1-2; CDR3 protein: ATTLTGANGYT
V gene: TRBV6-1; J gene: TRBJ1-6; CDR3 protein: ASSGSGQERSPLH
V gene: TRBV29-1; J gene: TRBJ2-7; CDR3 protein: SVETGHDYEQY
V gene: TRBV5-1; J gene: TRBJ2-7; CDR3 protein: ASSLSHGGSEQY
V gene: TRBV18; J gene: TRBJ1-1; CDR3 protein: ASSENRETEAF
V gene: TRBV6-2/TRBV6-3; J gene: TRBJ2-7; CDR3 protein: ASSTLFTSRRIYEQY
V gene: TRBV20-1; J gene: TRBJ2-5; CDR3 protein: SAPPSGRARETQY
V gene: TRBV18; J gene: TRBJ1-1; CDR3 protein: ASSRDSDLEAF
V gene: TRBV2; J gene: TRBJ2-7; CDR3 protein: ASSRHPAYEQY
V gene: TRBV6-2/TRBV6-3; J gene: TRBJ2-7; CDR3 protein: ASTQLAGAYEQY
V gene: TRBV13; J gene: TRBJ2-7; CDR3 protein: ASSPALAGEHEQY
V gene: TRBV6-1; J gene: TRBJ2-5; CDR3 protein: ASNQDTGSDETQY
V gene: TRBV27; J gene: TRBJ1-5; CDR3 protein: ASSFSGYSNQPQH
V gene: TRBV28; J gene: TRBJ1-1; CDR3 protein: ASSFLGSSMNTEAF
V gene: TRBV20-1; J gene: TRBJ2-2; CDR3 protein: SARDRDRGIGELF
V gene: TRBV6-1; J gene: TRBJ1-2; CDR3 protein: ASSDFGDNYGYT
V gene: TRBV5-1; J gene: TRBJ2-7; CDR3 protein: ASSTGTSSYEQY
V gene: TRBV19; J gene: TRBJ2-5; CDR3 protein: ASSPGLDLQETQY
V gene: TRBV24-1; J gene: TRBJ2-2; CDR3 protein: ATSDQTGGTSGINTGELF
V gene: TRBV12-3/TRBV12-4; J gene: TRBJ2-2; CDR3 protein: ASSARQGRITGELF
V gene: TRBV7-2; J gene: TRBJ2-7; CDR3 protein: ASSLGPGYYEQY
V gene: TRBV2; J gene: TRBJ1-5; CDR3 protein: ASSRQGANQPQH
V gene: TRBV6-1; J gene: TRBJ1-1; CDR3 protein: ASRFGQGTEAF
V gene: TRBV28; J gene: TRBJ2-2; CDR3 protein: AAFGTQNTGELF
V gene: TRBV6-2/TRBV6-3; J gene: TRBJ2-7; CDR3 protein: ASSRLAGGGYEQY
V gene: TRBV12-3/TRBV12-4; J gene: TRBJ1-2; CDR3 protein: ASSFSGTGGAILHGYT
V gene: TRBV7-8; J gene: TRBJ2-7; CDR3 protein: ASSLATKSYEQY
V gene: TRBV7-2; J gene: TRBJ2-1; CDR3 protein: ASSLASGTYNEQF
V gene: TRBV6-6; J gene: TRBJ1-5; CDR3 protein: ASSYQSTGQPQH
V gene: TRBV28; J gene: TRBJ2-7; CDR3 protein: ASSEAGTSGRSEQY
V gene: TRBV27; J gene: TRBJ2-7; CDR3 protein: ASSFPQPGQGLDEQY
V gene: TRBV28; J gene: TRBJ1-5; CDR3 protein: ASSATGQPGQPQH
V gene: TRBV29-1; J gene: TRBJ2-7; CDR3 protein: SVEGGNYEQY
V gene: TRBV20-1; J gene: TRBJ2-5; CDR3 protein: SARHLTSGQETQY
V gene: TRBV28; J gene: TRBJ2-7; CDR3 protein: ASSLPSANYKQY